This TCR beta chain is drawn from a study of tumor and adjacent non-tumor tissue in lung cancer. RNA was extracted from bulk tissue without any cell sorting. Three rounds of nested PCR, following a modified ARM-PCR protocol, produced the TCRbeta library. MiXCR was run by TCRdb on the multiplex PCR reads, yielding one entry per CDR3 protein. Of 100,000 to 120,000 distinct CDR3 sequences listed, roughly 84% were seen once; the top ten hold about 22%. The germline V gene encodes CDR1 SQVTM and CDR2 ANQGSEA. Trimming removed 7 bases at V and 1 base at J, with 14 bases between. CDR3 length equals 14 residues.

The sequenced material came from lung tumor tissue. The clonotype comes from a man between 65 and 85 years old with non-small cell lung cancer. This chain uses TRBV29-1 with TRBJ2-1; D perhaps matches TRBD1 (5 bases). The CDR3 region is CSAHRQGSYNEQFF. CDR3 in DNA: TGCAGCGCCCATAGGCAGGGATCCTACAATGAGCAGTTCTTC.